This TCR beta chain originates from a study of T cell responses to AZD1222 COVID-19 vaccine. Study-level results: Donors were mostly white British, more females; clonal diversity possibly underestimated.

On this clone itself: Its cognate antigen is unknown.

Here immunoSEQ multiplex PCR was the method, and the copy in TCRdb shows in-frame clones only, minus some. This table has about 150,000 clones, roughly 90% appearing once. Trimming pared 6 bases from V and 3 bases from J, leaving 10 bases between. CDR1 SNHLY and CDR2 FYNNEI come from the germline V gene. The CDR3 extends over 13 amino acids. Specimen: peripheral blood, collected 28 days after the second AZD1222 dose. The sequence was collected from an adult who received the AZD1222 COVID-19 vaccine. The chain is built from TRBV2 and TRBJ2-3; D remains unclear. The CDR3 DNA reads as TGTGCCAGCAGAGACGGGCGAACAGATACGCAGTATTTT. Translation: CASRDGRTDTQYF.